This T cell receptor (beta chain) is from a study of blood T cell repertoires in COVID-19. Trimming removed 1 base at V and 5 bases at J, with 18 bases between. The germline V gene has CDR1 PRHDT and CDR2 FYEKMQ (reference sequence). CDR3 length equals 17 residues. In the source study's methods: Amplification from reference gene primers served as the basis for estimated nucleated cell counts. Sequencing used immunoSEQ multiplex PCR; TCRdb keeps in-frame clones, though not all of them. V, J and clone size derive from that table, while D and trimming were established from the DNA sequence. Of about 140,000 clones detected, about 83% appear once; the ten largest clones hold around 3.2%. Ages ranged from about 18 to 89 years, with residence in some 25 US areas. Participants' reported clinical history set cohort assignment.

The gene calls are TRBV13 and TRBJ2-1, with D possibly TRBD2 on 7 matching bases. The sequence was collected from a woman aged 45 to 65 with acute COVID-19. Sequenced: PBMCs or T cells enriched from blood (not recorded which). CDR3 residues: CASSLDGGRESHNEQFF. CDR3 DNA sequence: TGTGCCAGCAGCTTAGACGGGGGGCGGGAGTCTCACAATGAGCAGTTCTTC.